A selection of T cell receptor beta chains follows, all from one sample in a study of blood T cells in healthy people across ages. MiXCR was run by TCRdb on the 5' RACE reads, yielding one entry per CDR3 protein. The repertoire consists of 660,000 or so distinct CDR3 sequences, with approximately 59% occurring once and the leading ten covering over 30%. Sequencing was carried out using blood. These receptor sequences come from a man in his sixties in good health. Each CDR3 is given with its conserved first and last residue. Each record gives: V gene, clone size, J gene, D gene, CDR3 DNA, CDR3 protein. The D gene is left open where the match is weak. Expanded clones get a size class; other rows say once, few or many, or leave the size out.

TRBV25-1,.,TRBJ1-4,.,TGTGCCAGCAGTGGTACAACTAATGAAAAACTGTTTTTT,CASSGTTNEKLFF
TRBV20-1,.,TRBJ2-5,.,TGCAGGGCTAGGCGGACTGGGGAGACCCAGTACTTC,CRARRTGETQYF
TRBV20-1,.,TRBJ1-2,TRBD1,TGCAGTGCAACACAGGGGGCGGTCTATGGCTACACCTTC,CSATQGAVYGYTF
TRBV29-1,.,TRBJ1-1,.,TGCAGCGTTGAGGTAGGGTGGGGAGCTTTCTTT,CSVEVGWGAFF
TRBV20-1,few,TRBJ2-1,.,TGCAGTGCGCAGTACAATGAGCAGTTCTTC,CSAQYNEQFF
TRBV15,.,TRBJ2-5,TRBD1,TGTGCCACCAGCAGCCGACAGGGTTTAGAGACCCAGTACTTC,CATSSRQGLETQYF
TRBV28,.,TRBJ2-5,TRBD1,TGTGCCAGCAAGAAGGGACAGGGGGTCCAAGAGACCCAGTACTTC,CASKKGQGVQETQYF
TRBV5-1,many,TRBJ1-6,TRBD1,TGCGCCAGCAGCTTGGGACAGGGTGGGAATTCACCCCTCCACTTT,CASSLGQGGNSPLHF
TRBV27,.,TRBJ1-5,TRBD1,TGTGCCAGCAGCCCGACGGCAGGGGGAGGCCAGCCCCAGCATTTT,CASSPTAGGGQPQHF
TRBV12-3/TRBV12-4,.,TRBJ2-1,.,TGTGCCAGCAGTTTATTTTTGCGGGGCATCCACCACTACAATGAGCAGTTCTTC,CASSLFLRGIHHYNEQFF
TRBV5-1,.,TRBJ2-1,TRBD2,TGCGCCAGCAGCCCACCGCGGGGGGGCTACAATGAGCAGTTCTTC,CASSPPRGGYNEQFF
TRBV11-2,.,TRBJ2-2,.,TGTGCCAGCGGCCGAACTTCGGCCGGGGAGCTGTTTTTT,CASGRTSAGELFF
TRBV29-1,.,TRBJ2-4,.,TGCAGCGTTGAAGTGGGGTTCCAAAACATTCAGTACTTC,CSVEVGFQNIQYF
TRBV4-1,few,TRBJ2-5,TRBD1,TGCGCCAGCAGCCAAGTTGACAGGGTAAAAGAGACCCAGTACTTC,CASSQVDRVKETQYF
TRBV6-2/TRBV6-3,.,TRBJ1-1,TRBD1,TGTGCCAGCAGTTGGTCCCCCGGGACAGGGGCTGAAGCTTTCTTT,CASSWSPGTGAEAFF
TRBV10-3,.,TRBJ2-3,.,TGTGCCATCAGCCCCCACGACGGGGGCGGAGATACGCAGTATTTT,CAISPHDGGGDTQYF
TRBV12-3/TRBV12-4,few,TRBJ2-7,.,TGTGCCAGCAGTCGGGACAAGGAGGGGGTTGACGAGCAGTACTTC,CASSRDKEGVDEQYF
TRBV20-1,.,TRBJ2-7,TRBD2,TGCAGTGCTAGAGGTCCCGGGGGGATTGAGCAGTACTTC,CSARGPGGIEQYF
TRBV5-1,.,TRBJ2-1,.,TGCGCCAGCAGCTTCTACGAGGGGGGCTACAATGAGCAGTTCTTC,CASSFYEGGYNEQFF
TRBV7-9,many,TRBJ2-1,TRBD2,TGTGCCAGCAGCTTGACTAGCGGCGACAATGAGCAGTTCTTC,CASSLTSGDNEQFF
TRBV6-1,.,TRBJ2-7,.,TGTGCCAGCAGTGAAGGGAGCCACTCCTACGAGCAGTACTTC,CASSEGSHSYEQYF
TRBV11-2,few,TRBJ2-7,.,TGTGCCAGCAGCTTAGGTCGGGCAGGGGCTGGCTACGAGCAGTACTTC,CASSLGRAGAGYEQYF
TRBV14,few,TRBJ1-4,.,TGTGCCAGCAGCCCCAGGATTAATGAAAAACTGTTTTTT,CASSPRINEKLFF
TRBV2,few,TRBJ2-5,TRBD2,TGTGCCAGCAGTGATCTTCGGACTAGCCAAGAGACCCAGTACTTC,CASSDLRTSQETQYF
TRBV6-2/TRBV6-3,.,TRBJ2-3,.,TGTGCCACACGATGGGGCACAGATACGCAGTATTTT,CATRWGTDTQYF
TRBV5-1,.,TRBJ2-1,TRBD2,TGCGCCAGCAGCCAACAACTAGCGGGGGGTACTGAGCAGTTCTTC,CASSQQLAGGTEQFF
TRBV4-1,.,TRBJ2-7,.,TGCGCCAGCAGCCCCCACTTGCGGGCTTACAATGAGCAGTACTTC,CASSPHLRAYNEQYF
TRBV6-2/TRBV6-3,.,TRBJ2-1,.,TGTGCCAGCAGTCCCTACGGTGGCAATGAGCAGTTCTTC,CASSPYGGNEQFF
TRBV7-2,few,TRBJ2-1,TRBD2,TGTGCCAGCAGCTTAGCGCTTAGGACTAGCGGACTATACATGCCCAATGAGCAGTTCTTC,CASSLALRTSGLYMPNEQFF